This TCR beta chain was identified in a study of cytomegalovirus exposure and HLA in healthy donors. This table comes from immunoSEQ multiplex PCR, and its TCRdb copy is limited to in-frame clones, with some not included. Among 82,000 or so clones, 85% to 95% were seen once, and the ten largest hold 0.6% to 0.7%. Germline-derived CDR1 and CDR2 are SEHNR and FQNEAQ (reference sequence). V lost 2 bases, J lost 6 bases, and 16 bases lay in between. This CDR3 comprises 15 residues. Sample: PBMCs. The clonotype originates from a woman between 18 and 30 years old in good health and CMV-seronegative. The genes are TRBV7-9 and TRBJ2-5, with D possibly TRBD1 on 5 matching bases. The CDR3 protein is CASSLSGALQQTQYF. CDR3 DNA: TGTGCCAGCAGCTTAAGTGGGGCCCTTCAGCAGACCCAGTACTTC. Looking up the rest from reference TRBV7-9 and TRBJ2-5 gives the full variable domain: DTGVSQNPRHKITKRGQNVTFRCDPISEHNRLYWYRQTLGQGPEFLTYFQNEAQLEKSRLLSDRFSAERPKGSFSTLEIQRTEQGDSAMYLCASSLSGALQQTQYFGPGTRLLVL.